This TCR beta chain comes out of a study of CD4+ T cells in melanoma. General observations from the study: A reported correlation linked neoantigen-specific CD4+ T cells to CD8+, macrophage and B cell function.

Clones were read by immunoSEQ multiplex PCR, and TCRdb kept only the in-frame ones, dropping some. The data contain around 110,000 clones, 80% to 95% of them singletons. The CDR3 length is 13 residues. V was pared by 7 bases and J by 6 bases, with 5 bases of the junction left unmatched. Germline assignment: CDR1 MNHNY and CDR2 SVGAGI (reference sequence). As concerns this clone: Its specificity is unknown.

The source of this sequence is a human donor with melanoma. V gene TRBV6-6 combines with J gene TRBJ1-5; 8 nucleotides line up with TRBD1. The sample taken for sequencing was peripheral blood. The CDR3 protein is CASNGRGLQPQHF. The CDR3 nucleotides are TGTGCCAGCAACGGCAGGGGGCTTCAGCCCCAGCATTTT.